This TCR beta chain was obtained from a study of CD4 T cells in relation to SARS-CoV-2 and coronaviruses. Study results and caveats: No crossreactivity against non-spike viral proteins was tested here.

Measured with immunoSEQ multiplex PCR; TCRdb has only the in-frame clones, and not every one. The data hold around 62,000 clones, with approximately 94% observed a single time. Germline V gene data show CDR1 as SGHRS and CDR2 as YFSETQ. The CDR3 is 14 amino acids. With V trimmed by 4 bases and J by 7 bases, 7 bases remained unmatched. Turning to this clone: Antigen unknown.

Before the COVID-19 pandemic, during about 2011-2019, CD4+ T cells were taken from unexposed donors. The chain employs TRBV5-1 and TRBJ2-2, with 7 positions matching TRBD1. The sample comprised naive CD4+ T cells from PBMCs. Sample subset: naive CD4+ T cells isolated by negative enrichment. This clonotype was sampled from a human donor in good health. CDR3 in amino acids: CASSLRQGVGELFF. The DNA for the CDR3 is TGCGCCAGCAGCCTCCGACAGGGTGTCGGGGAGCTGTTTTTT.